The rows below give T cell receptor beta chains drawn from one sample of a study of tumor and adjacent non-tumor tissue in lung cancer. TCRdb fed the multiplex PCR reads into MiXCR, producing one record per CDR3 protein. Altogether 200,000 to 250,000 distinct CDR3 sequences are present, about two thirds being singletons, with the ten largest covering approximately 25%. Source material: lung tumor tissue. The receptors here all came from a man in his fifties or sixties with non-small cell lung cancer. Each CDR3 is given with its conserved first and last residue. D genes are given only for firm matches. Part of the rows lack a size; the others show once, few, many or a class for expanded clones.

cdr3_nt: TGTGCCAGCAGTTTCGTGCCTTTTCCCATCTATGGCTACACCTTC
cdr3_aa: CASSFVPFPIYGYTF
j_call: TRBJ1-2
d_call: NA
clone_size: few
v_call: TRBV12-3/TRBV12-4

cdr3_nt: TGTGCCAGCAGTTTGCCAGGATCTGGAAACACCATATATTTT
cdr3_aa: CASSLPGSGNTIYF
j_call: TRBJ1-3
d_call: NA
clone_size: NA
v_call: TRBV28

cdr3_nt: TGTGCCAGCAGTCAACCGCAGGGAACGCAGCCCCAGCATTTT
cdr3_aa: CASSQPQGTQPQHF
j_call: TRBJ1-5
d_call: NA
clone_size: NA
v_call: TRBV28

cdr3_nt: TGTACCAGCAGTACCGAGGGAGGGCTTGGGACAGATACGCAGTATTTT
cdr3_aa: CTSSTEGGLGTDTQYF
j_call: TRBJ2-3
d_call: TRBD2
clone_size: NA
v_call: TRBV6-4

cdr3_nt: TGCAGCTTTCGCACGAGACACGATGGAGATGAAAAATTGTTTTTT
cdr3_aa: CSFRTRHDGDEKLFF
j_call: TRBJ1-4
d_call: NA
clone_size: once
v_call: TRBV29-1

cdr3_nt: TGTGCCAGCAGGTCGGGACATCTAAACACTGAAGCTTTCTTT
cdr3_aa: CASRSGHLNTEAFF
j_call: TRBJ1-1
d_call: NA
clone_size: medium-sized
v_call: TRBV6-1

cdr3_nt: TGTGCCAGCAGCCAAGAAGGCTACGATACGCAGTATTTT
cdr3_aa: CASSQEGYDTQYF
j_call: TRBJ2-3
d_call: NA
clone_size: many
v_call: TRBV4-2

cdr3_nt: TGCAATGCTAGGGCCAGGGGGGAGGCTTTTCAGCCCCAGCATTTT
cdr3_aa: CNARARGEAFQPQHF
j_call: TRBJ1-5
d_call: TRBD1
clone_size: NA
v_call: TRBV20-1

cdr3_nt: TGTGCCAGCAGCTTAGAGTGGAATTCACCCCTCCACTTT
cdr3_aa: CASSLEWNSPLHF
j_call: TRBJ1-6
d_call: NA
clone_size: NA
v_call: TRBV7-3

cdr3_nt: TGCAGTGTTGAGGATAGCGGGAGAGAGACCCAGTACTTC
cdr3_aa: CSVEDSGRETQYF
j_call: TRBJ2-5
d_call: TRBD2
clone_size: NA
v_call: TRBV20-1

cdr3_nt: TGCAGTGCTATACTAGCGGGAGTAAAAACGCAGTACTTT
cdr3_aa: CSAILAGVKTQYF
j_call: TRBJ2-3
d_call: TRBD2
clone_size: NA
v_call: TRBV20-1

cdr3_nt: TGTACCAGCAGCTTTGACAAGGGTTACAATGGGCAGTTCTTC
cdr3_aa: CTSSFDKGYNGQFF
j_call: TRBJ2-1
d_call: NA
clone_size: NA
v_call: TRBV11-2

cdr3_nt: TGCAGTGCTAGTCCAGCGGGGGGGCGGGAGACCCAGTACTTC
cdr3_aa: CSASPAGGRETQYF
j_call: TRBJ2-5
d_call: TRBD2
clone_size: many
v_call: TRBV20-1